This is a list of T cell receptor beta chains from one sample in a study of blood T cell repertoires in COVID-19. Measured with immunoSEQ multiplex PCR; TCRdb has only the in-frame clones, and not every one. The sample carries 200,000 or so clones, roughly 90% recorded once. Sequenced input: peripheral blood. The receptors here all came from a man between 65 and 80 years old with acute or convalescent COVID-19. CDR3s leave out the opening cysteine and the closing phenylalanine or tryptophan.

V	CDR3
TRBV7-9	ASSPQGASTSGNTIY
TRBV27	ASSPDDRASEAF
TRBV5-4	ASSPYLDTQY
TRBV7-3	ASSLTRGNEQF
TRBV2	ASSAQGGGTEAF
TRBV5-1	ASSGGQTVQETQY
TRBV11-3	ASSPRAGAGTGELF
TRBV10-2	ASRSLAGGQETQY
TRBV5-6	ASSLGGFSNQPQH
TRBV4-3	ASSQVSGAEQF